This TCR beta chain was sequenced in a study of glioma-infiltrating T cells after dendritic cell vaccination. Study details: Dendritic cells derived from monocytes and pulsed with autologous tumor lysate formed the vaccine. At biweekly intervals, patients got three intradermal dendritic cell vaccine injections.

Germline assignment: CDR1 SGHTA and CDR2 FQGNSA. V was clipped by 4 bases and J by 3 bases, with 9 bases between them. The CDR3 runs to 13 residues. This clone was counted once. Profiling relied on immunoSEQ multiplex PCR, and the TCRdb table lists in-frame clones only, not all of them. The sample holds roughly 51,000 clones, roughly 85% seen once. The chain uses TRBV7-2 and TRBJ1-1; D gene ambiguous. This TCR came from a human donor with glioblastoma. Sequencing used blood, obtained before dendritic cell vaccination. The CDR3 DNA follows: TGTGCCAGCAGCTCACGGTTTCACACTGAAGCTTTCTTT. This sequence encodes CASSSRFHTEAFF.